Sequencing of this TCR beta chain was carried out in a study of blood T cell repertoires in COVID-19. Study-level background: Specimens from acute and convalescent COVID-19 originated in the United States, Italy and Spain.

This CDR3 has 17 amino acids. In germline, CDR1 is SEHNR, CDR2 FQNEAQ (reference sequence). Between the trimmed V and J ends, which lost 5 bases and 3 bases, there was a span of 19 bases. The data were produced by immunoSEQ multiplex PCR, yet TCRdb's version contains in-frame clones alone and is incomplete. Among approximately 250,000 clones, 70% to 90% were seen once, and the ten largest hold about 4%. This clone has a single count. This receptor was obtained from a man aged 18 to 30 with active or convalescent COVID-19. This chain uses TRBV7-9 with TRBJ2-2; possibly TRBD2 for D (6 bases). Sequencing used peripheral blood. Here the CDR3 DNA reads TGTGCCAGCAGCCAAGACGGGGCGGGGCCGTACACCGGGGAGCTGTTTTTT. This codes for CASSQDGAGPYTGELFF.